This TCR beta chain is drawn from a study of T cell repertoires and HLA-DP antigens. Germline lookup yields CDR1 SGHNT and CDR2 YYREEE (reference sequence). The CDR3 loop spans 13 amino acids. V gave up 4 bases and J gave up 5 bases, with 9 bases separating them. TCRdb's copy holds only in-frame clones and misses some; the assay was immunoSEQ multiplex PCR. The sample lists some 110,000 clones, 80% to 95% occurring once. In its sample, this clone was seen once. Antigen unknown. The genes are TRBV5-4 and TRBJ2-2; TRBD1 or TRBD2 may be the D gene (5 bases each). The sequencing sample was made of CD4+ T cells from PBMCs. The origin of this receptor is a woman aged 18-35 years in good health and CMV-seronegative. The CDR3 sequence is CASSPGTTGELFF. The CDR3, as DNA: TGTGCCAGCAGCCCGGGGACGACCGGGGAGCTGTTTTTT.